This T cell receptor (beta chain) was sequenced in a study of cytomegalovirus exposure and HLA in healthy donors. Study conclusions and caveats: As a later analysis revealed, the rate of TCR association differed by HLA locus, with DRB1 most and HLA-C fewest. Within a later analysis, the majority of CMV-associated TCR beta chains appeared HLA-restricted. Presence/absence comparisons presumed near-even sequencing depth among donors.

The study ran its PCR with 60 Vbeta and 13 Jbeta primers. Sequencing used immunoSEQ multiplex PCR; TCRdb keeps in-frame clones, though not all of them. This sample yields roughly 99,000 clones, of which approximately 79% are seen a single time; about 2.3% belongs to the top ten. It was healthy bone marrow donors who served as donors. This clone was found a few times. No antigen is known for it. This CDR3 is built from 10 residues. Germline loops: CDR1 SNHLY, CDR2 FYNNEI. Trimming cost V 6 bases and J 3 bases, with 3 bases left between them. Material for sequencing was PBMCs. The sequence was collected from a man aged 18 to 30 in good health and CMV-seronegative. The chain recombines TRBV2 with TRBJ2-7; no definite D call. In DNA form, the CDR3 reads TGTGCCAGCAGCAGCTACGAGCAGTACTTC. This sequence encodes CASSSYEQYF.